These 32 T cell receptor beta chains share one sample of origin, sequenced in a study of cytomegalovirus exposure and HLA in healthy donors (dated by TCRdb to about 2017). The library was generated by the immunoSEQ multiplex PCR assay. A mixture of 60 forward primers for TCR Vbeta segments and 13 reverse primers for TCR Jbeta segments was used in the multiplex PCR. As stored in TCRdb, this immuneACCESS dataset retains in-frame rearrangements with V and J assigned. A fraction of the clones does not appear; measured against another copy, unresolved V genes explain less than half of the discrepancy, and the remainder lacks a known reason. The table for this sample lists 200,000 to 250,000 clones; about 83% of them were counted only once. Of the sample, roughly 1.3% is held by the ten largest clones. The sequenced sample consisted of PBMCs. The receptor set was obtained from a human donor in good health.

The chain is built from TRBV2 and TRBJ2-3; D unresolved. Germline values: CDR1 SNHLY, CDR2 FYNNEI. Trimming cost V 7 bases and J 1 base, with 9 bases left between them. This CDR3 has 13 residues. CDR3 amino acids: CASTLVGTDTQYF. The CDR3 nucleotides are TGTGCCAGCACGCTAGTAGGCACAGATACGCAGTATTTT.

The genes are TRBV7-8 and TRBJ2-1; 8 bases fit TRBD2. The germline CDR1 and CDR2 sequences are SGHVS and FQNEAQ. The CDR3 sequence is 16 residues long. Losses at the gene ends were 6 bases for V and 5 bases for J; bases not matched to a gene: 12. The CDR3: CASRGSRVAGNNEQFF. The CDR3 nucleotides read TGTGCCAGCAGGGGCTCGAGAGTAGCGGGAAACAATGAGCAGTTCTTC.

The sample holds a few counts of this clone. The gene calls are TRBV6-5 and TRBJ1-2; D perhaps matches TRBD1 (6 bases). Germline CDR1 is MNHEY and CDR2 is SVGAGI. The V gene lost 0 bases and the J gene lost 5 bases, with 13 bases spanning the gap. The CDR3 consists of 15 residues. The CDR3 region has the DNA TGTGCCAGCAGTTACTCGAACAGGGCCGCGTATGGCTACACCTTC. Its protein product is CASSYSNRAAYGYTF.

This sequence joins TRBV5-1 and TRBJ2-7; TRBD2 matches at 8 bases. Germline assignment: CDR1 SGHRS and CDR2 YFSETQ. The CDR3 consists of 14 residues. Germline trimming cut 0 bases from V and 5 bases from J; bases unmatched to any gene: 4. DNA of the CDR3: TGCGCCAGCAGCTTGGAGCGGGAGACCGACGAGCAGTACTTC. Residues: CASSLERETDEQYF.

This clone was observed a handful of times. V gene TRBV28 combines with J gene TRBJ1-5; D might be TRBD1 (6 bases). Germline V gene lookup returns CDR1 MDHEN and CDR2 SYDVKM. V was shortened by 7 bases and J by 4 bases, with 8 bases between the two germline ends. CDR3 length: 12 residues. CDR3 amino acids: CASIQGNQPQHF. CDR3 sequence (DNA): TGTGCCAGCATTCAGGGGAATCAGCCCCAGCATTTT.

Only one count was recorded for this clone. This rearrangement joins TRBV7-9 to TRBJ2-7; 7 bases are shared with TRBD1. The CDR3 contains 15 residues. With V trimmed by 1 base and J by 7 bases, 10 bases remained unmatched. Looked up from germline, CDR1 is SEHNR and CDR2 is FQNEAQ (reference sequence). For the CDR3, the DNA is TGTGCCAGCAGCTTAGTTACAGGGGCCCTGGGTGAGCAGTACTTC. This sequence encodes CASSLVTGALGEQYF.

J is TRBJ2-5 and V is TRBV7-9, with unresolved D. The J call may not be correct, given that the DNA end is closer to TRBJ2-7. CDR3 length: 14 amino acids. From germline, CDR1 is SEHNR and CDR2 FQNEAQ (reference sequence). The CDR3 here is CASSLDSSYYEQYF. The CDR3 nucleotides read TGTGCCAGCAGCTTAGACAGTTCTTATTACGAGCAGTACTTC.

This clone appeared a single time. Other nucleotide sequences from this sample produce the same CDR3. The chain recombines TRBV5-6 with TRBJ1-5, with D unresolved. Trimming took off 3 bases at V and 0 bases at J, with 7 bases between the two ends. Germline CDR1 is SGHDT and CDR2 is YYEEEE. The CDR3 totals 14 residues. The CDR3 loop reads CASSYRSSNQPQHF. The CDR3 DNA sequence: TGTGCCAGCAGCTACCGGAGTAGCAATCAGCCCCAGCATTTT.

The genes are TRBV18 and TRBJ1-1; tentatively, D is TRBD1 (5 bases). The V gene lost 5 bases and the J gene lost 1 base, with 14 bases spanning the gap. The CDR3 has 15 residues. Germline V lookup: CDR1 KGHSH, CDR2 LQKENI. The CDR3 bases are TGTGCCAGCTCATTTCAAGACAGCAGGAACACTGAAGCTTTCTTT. This sequence encodes CASSFQDSRNTEAFF.

V is TRBV27 and J is TRBJ2-5, with 9 bases that match TRBD1. V was clipped by 5 bases and J by 4 bases; unmatched bases: 8. This CDR3 is built from 15 residues. Germline V gene lookup returns CDR1 MNHEY and CDR2 SMNVEV (reference sequence). This CDR3 reads CASSPLDRGVETQYF. The CDR3 DNA sequence: TGTGCCAGCAGTCCCCTGGACAGGGGAGTAGAGACCCAGTACTTC.

The chain combines TRBV10-1 with TRBJ2-5; a possible D gene is TRBD1 (5 bases). Per germline, CDR1 WNHNN and CDR2 SYGVQD (reference sequence). The V end was cut by 0 bases, the J end by 2 bases, with 10 bases between. This CDR3 has 15 residues. The CDR3 DNA follows: TGCGCCAGCAGTGAGTCTGGGCAGGGTCAAGAGACCCAGTACTTC. Translating gives CASSESGQGQETQYF.

To note about this clone: The conserved final phenylalanine or tryptophan is absent from the CDR3, which likely points to a read error. This chain uses TRBV5-1 with TRBJ2-7; 9 bases align to TRBD2. The junction had 4 bases not matched to a gene; V was cut back by 3 bases and J by 6 bases. CDR1 SGHRS and CDR2 YFSETQ come from the germline V gene. The CDR3 runs to 13 residues. CDR3 in DNA: TGCGCCAGCAGCTCGGGACTAGCACGCGAGCAGTACCTC. Protein sequence: CASSSGLAREQYL.

The CDR3 loop reads CASSIGGLQETQYF. The CDR3 DNA reads as TGTGCCAGTAGTATTGGAGGGCTCCAAGAGACCCAGTACTTC. The chain combines TRBV19 with TRBJ2-5, with D maybe TRBD2 (6 bases). Germline V gene data show CDR1 as LNHDA and CDR2 as SQIVND (reference sequence). The CDR3 contains 14 residues. V lost 3 bases to trimming and J lost 1 base, with 9 bases between them. The full variable domain, its missing parts supplied by reference TRBV19 and TRBJ2-5, is DGGITQSPKYLFRKEGQNVTLSCEQNLNHDAMYWYRQDPGQGLRLIYYSQIVNDFQKGDIAEGYSVSREKKESFPLTVTSAQKNPTAFYLCASSIGGLQETQYFGPGTRLLVL.

The count of this clone is one. The V and J genes are TRBV7-9 and TRBJ1-3, with 8 bases lining up with TRBD1. V shed 5 bases and J 0 bases; nucleotides not matched to a gene: 6. CDR1 is SEHNR, CDR2 FQNEAQ, per germline (reference sequence). This CDR3 comprises 16 residues. This CDR3 reads CASSPRQGTSGNTIYF. The CDR3 nucleotides are TGTGCCAGCAGCCCCAGACAGGGGACCTCTGGAAACACCATATATTTT.

The rearrangement joins TRBV7-2 to TRBJ2-7; weak D call: TRBD1 (6 bases). The germline V and J ends were trimmed by 5 bases and 2 bases, with 19 bases remaining between them. Germline assignment: CDR1 SGHTA and CDR2 FQGNSA. The CDR3 runs to 16 residues. In nucleotides, the CDR3 is TGTGCCAGCAGCCCGCCACAGGGCCCTACGCCCTACGAGCAGTACTTC. Translating it yields CASSPPQGPTPYEQYF.

As to this clone: One junction end disagrees with the germline gene, perhaps due to a read error. This chain links TRBV7-9 with TRBJ2-7; D perhaps matches TRBD2 (6 bases). The CDR3 is 16 amino acids. The germline V gene encodes CDR1 SEHNR and CDR2 FQNEAQ (reference sequence). The CDR3 nucleotides are TGTTCCAGCAGCTTAGTCACGGGAGTACCATCCTACGAGCAGTACTTC. This translates into CSSSLVTGVPSYEQYF.

V usage is TRBV7-9 and J usage is TRBJ1-2, with 10 bases lining up with TRBD1. The length of the CDR3 is 14 residues. The ends lost 5 bases at V and 7 bases at J; junction bases unmatched: 7. Germline V gene sequence: CDR1 SEHNR, CDR2 FQNEAQ (reference sequence). Here the CDR3 reads CASSVGQGESGYTF. CDR3 coding DNA: TGTGCCAGCAGCGTAGGACAGGGGGAATCTGGCTACACCTTC.

In regard to this clone: The sample has other DNA sequences that encode this CDR3 too. The chain is built from TRBV6-5 and TRBJ2-7; tentative D call: TRBD2 (6 bases). Germline values: CDR1 MNHEY, CDR2 SVGAGI. This CDR3 region has 13 residues. Trimming removed 0 bases at V and 3 bases at J, with 6 bases between. The CDR3 bases are TGTGCCAGCAGTTACTCGACTAGCTACGAGCAGTACTTC. Translated: CASSYSTSYEQYF.

This chain uses TRBV10-1 with TRBJ2-1; no clear D. V lost 0 bases and J 0 bases, leaving 9 bases between the germline ends. Germline V gene data show CDR1 as WNHNN and CDR2 as SYGVQD (reference sequence). The CDR3 covers 16 residues. The CDR3 here is CASSESAGDSYNEQFF. The CDR3 nucleotides are TGCGCCAGCAGTGAGTCGGCCGGAGACTCCTACAATGAGCAGTTCTTC.

This rearrangement joins TRBV6-6 to TRBJ2-5, with D possibly being TRBD2 (5 bases). CDR3 length equals 13 residues. Trimming pared 5 bases from V and 5 bases from J, leaving 12 bases between. In germline, CDR1 is MNHNY, CDR2 SVGAGI (reference sequence). The CDR3 bases are TGTGCCAGCAGTGCGCGAGGGATGGAGACCCAGTACTTC. Protein: CASSARGMETQYF.

In its sample, this clone was seen a few times. This sequence joins TRBV19 and TRBJ1-1; 9 bases match TRBD1. Trimming took 6 bases from V and 11 from J; bases not matched to a gene: 16. The CDR3 is made up of 15 amino acids. Germline V CDR1 and CDR2: LNHDA, SQIVND (reference sequence). DNA of the CDR3: TGTGCCAGTAGATCCGGGACAGGGCATCATTCCACGGCTTTCTTT. Its protein product is CASRSGTGHHSTAFF.

The chain employs TRBV11-2 and TRBJ2-1; D possibly corresponds to TRBD2 (5 bases). The CDR3 consists of 15 residues. Germline assignment: CDR1 SGHAT and CDR2 FQNNGV. V lost 2 bases and J 6 bases, leaving 14 bases between the germline ends. The CDR3 here is CASSLRELLVNEQFF. The DNA for the CDR3 is TGTGCCAGCAGCTTAAGGGAGCTCCTAGTCAATGAGCAGTTCTTC.

This sequence joins TRBV5-6 and TRBJ2-4; TRBD1 matches 10 bases. Trimming cost V 7 bases and J 1 base; bases outside gene matches: 2. This CDR3 spans 14 amino acids. Germline V gives CDR1 SGHDT, CDR2 YYEEEE. CDR3 protein: CASRQGAAKNIQYF. CDR3 DNA sequence: TGTGCCAGCCGACAGGGGGCCGCCAAAAACATTCAGTACTTC.

This clone showed up just once. The chain joins TRBV28 to TRBJ2-7; the D gene is possibly TRBD1 (7 bases). V was cut by 5 bases and J by 1 base, with 12 bases left in between. The CDR3 is 14 amino acids. Germline CDR1 MDHEN, CDR2 SYDVKM. The CDR3 DNA reads as TGTGCCAGCAGTCCCGCAGGGGGGTCCTACGAGCAGTACTTC. Residues: CASSPAGGSYEQYF.

This chain joins TRBV5-1 and TRBJ1-1, with 7 bases identical to TRBD1. The V gene's germline CDR1 is SGHRS and CDR2 YFSETQ. Trimming at V came to 4 bases and at J to 4 bases, leaving 10 bases not matched to a gene. The CDR3 is 15 residues long. Here the CDR3 reads CASSLRQGPSTEAFF. The CDR3 region has the DNA TGCGCCAGCAGCCTCCGACAGGGCCCGAGCACTGAAGCTTTCTTT.

The chain links TRBV4-1 to TRBJ2-7; the match to TRBD1 covers 9 bases. Germline assignment: CDR1 MGHRA and CDR2 YSYEKL. The CDR3 sequence is 15 residues long. The J segment lost 2 bases and the V segment lost 4 bases, leaving 6 bases of the junction unmatched. The CDR3 DNA reads TGCGCCAGCAGCCTCCGGGGACAGGGCACCTACGAGCAGTACTTC. Encoded protein: CASSLRGQGTYEQYF.

This clone was observed a few times. The chain joins TRBV11-3 to TRBJ2-2; maybe TRBD2 (5 bases). Per the germline V gene, CDR1 is SGHNT and CDR2 is YENEEA. V gave up 5 bases and J gave up 0 bases, with 10 bases separating them. The CDR3 sequence is 15 residues long. CDR3 residues: CASSPLGTNTGELFF. The CDR3 bases are TGTGCCAGCAGCCCCCTCGGGACGAACACCGGGGAGCTGTTTTTT.

The V gene is TRBV28, the J gene TRBJ1-1, with 7 positions matching TRBD1. The CDR3 has 15 residues. The germline gives CDR1 MDHEN, CDR2 SYDVKM. V shed 6 bases, J shed 0 bases, and the junction held 7 bases outside the gene matches. This chain's CDR3 is CASSRTGTVNTEAFF. In nucleotides, the CDR3 is TGTGCCAGCAGCCGAACCGGGACAGTGAACACTGAAGCTTTCTTT. Supplemented by reference TRBV28 and TRBJ1-1, the full variable domain reads DVKVTQSSRYLVKRTGEKVFLECVQDMDHENMFWYRQDPGLGLRLIYFSYDVKMKEKGDIPEGYSVSREKKERFSLILESASTNQTSMYLCASSRTGTVNTEAFFGQGTRLTVV.

J is TRBJ2-5 and V is TRBV7-8; perhaps TRBD2 as D (6 bases). The CDR3 runs 17 residues. In germline, CDR1 is SGHVS, CDR2 FQNEAQ. V lost 1 base and J lost 2, with 17 bases in between. The chain's CDR3 is CASSLVGRLATQETQYF. CDR3 bases: TGTGCCAGCAGCTTAGTAGGTCGTCTAGCGACTCAAGAGACCCAGTACTTC.

The chain couples TRBV7-2 to TRBJ2-2, with 10 bases that match TRBD2. V was clipped by 6 bases and J by 6 bases; unmatched bases: 13. In germline, CDR1 is SGHTA, CDR2 FQGNSA. The CDR3 has 17 residues. The DNA for the CDR3 is TGTGCCAGCAGACAGAGCGGGAGGGCCAGGGTGTCCGGGGAGCTGTTTTTT. It is translated as CASRQSGRARVSGELFF.

This chain connects TRBV4-3 to TRBJ2-3; 8 bases line up with TRBD2. With V trimmed by 4 bases and J by 4 bases, 13 bases remained unmatched. This CDR3 region has 17 residues. Germline loops: CDR1 LGHNA, CDR2 YSLEER. The DNA for the CDR3 is TGCGCCAGCAGCCTAACTCTTATGGACGGGAGGGCAGATACGCAGTATTTT. It is translated as CASSLTLMDGRADTQYF.

This clone has a single count. The chain is built from TRBV4-3 and TRBJ2-5; 7 bases map to TRBD1. V lost 1 base, J lost 5 bases, and 4 bases stayed unmatched. The CDR3 covers 14 residues. Germline V CDR1 and CDR2: LGHNA, YSLEER. The CDR3 DNA reads as TGCGCCAGCAGCCAAGCAGGGGGACGGGAGACCCAGTACTTC. This translates into CASSQAGGRETQYF.